The 3 T cell receptor beta chains below all came from one sample that was sequenced in a study of T cell responses to AZD1222 COVID-19 vaccine. TCRdb's copy holds only in-frame clones and misses some; the assay was immunoSEQ multiplex PCR. Found here are 150,000 to 200,000 clones, about 92% of them singletons; the top ten hold about 3%. Source: peripheral blood, taken on day 0 of AZD1222 vaccination. The source of these receptors is an adult in good health.

The chain links TRBV27 to TRBJ2-6; no clear D gene. Trimming cost V 5 bases and J 0 bases, with 11 bases left between them. CDR1 is MNHEY, CDR2 SMNVEV, per germline (reference sequence). CDR3 length equals 16 residues. CDR3 DNA: TGTGCCAGCAGTCCCCGGAGCCGCTCTGGGGCCAACGTCCTGACTTTC. Its protein is CASSPRSRSGANVLTF.

The chain couples TRBV2 to TRBJ2-2; D gene unclear. CDR3 length equals 18 residues. Germline lookup yields CDR1 SNHLY and CDR2 FYNNEI. V gave up 5 bases and J gave up 1 base, with 20 bases separating them. The CDR3 loop reads CASSPFPGDALNTGELFF. The CDR3 DNA is TGTGCCAGCAGTCCCTTTCCCGGCGATGCGCTGAACACCGGGGAGCTGTTTTTT. Based on the CDR3 plus reference TRBV2 and TRBJ2-2, the full variable domain is EPEVTQTPSHQVTQMGQEVILRCVPISNHLYFYWYRQILGQKVEFLVSFYNNEISEKSEIFDDQFSVERPDGSNFTLKIRSTKLEDSAMYFCASSPFPGDALNTGELFFGEGSRLTVL.

The genes are TRBV28 and TRBJ2-2, with 12 bases that match TRBD2. From germline, CDR1 is MDHEN and CDR2 SYDVKM. The CDR3 consists of 17 residues. V was pared by 5 bases and J by 4 bases, with 8 bases of the junction left unmatched. The CDR3 nucleotides read TGTGCCAGCAGTCTAACAGGACTAGCGGGAACCACCGGGGAGCTGTTTTTT. It translates to CASSLTGLAGTTGELFF.